The 21 T cell receptor beta chains in this list originate from one sample, sequenced in a study of post-analysis software for immune sequencing data. Findings and limits, study-wide: Elevated frequency relative to controls characterized several TRBV segments in patients, TRBV5-6, TRBV5-1 and TRBV20-1 among them.

Their antigens remain unidentified. TCR beta cDNA libraries had unique molecular identifiers. Using its own MiXCR run on the PCR reads, TCRdb lists one record per CDR3 protein. The sample yields some 890,000 distinct CDR3 sequences, roughly 58% seen once. Sequenced input: blood. These TCRs come from a girl between 10 and 17 years old with multiple sclerosis.

The CDR3: CASSREAGELDGYTF. CDR3 in DNA: TGCGCCAGCAGTCGCGAGGCAGGGGAATTAGATGGCTACACCTTC. The chain couples TRBV5-1 to TRBJ1-2; D perhaps matches TRBD1 (6 bases). CDR1 is SGHRS and CDR2 is YFSETQ in the germline V gene. The CDR3 sequence is 15 residues long. V dropped 5 bases and J dropped 6 bases, with 20 bases sitting between them.

This clonotype was found a few times. The rearrangement uses TRBV4-2 and TRBJ1-2; no firm D call. The V gene lost 0 bases and the J gene lost 4 bases, with 18 bases spanning the gap. Per germline, CDR1 LGHNA and CDR2 YNFKEQ. The CDR3 has 17 residues. Written as DNA, the CDR3 is TGTGCCAGCAGCCAAGATGAGGCGACTTCCCGAATCTATGGCTACACCTTC. Encoded protein: CASSQDEATSRIYGYTF.

CDR3 DNA sequence: TGTGCCAGCAGCTTCTGGCGTGAAGAGACCCAGTACTTC. This sequence encodes CASSFWREETQYF. V is TRBV7-8 and J is TRBJ2-5; no firm D call. Trimming stripped 3 bases from V and 3 bases from J, with 8 bases between. The germline V gene has CDR1 SGHVS and CDR2 FQNEAQ. The CDR3 loop spans 13 amino acids.

V is TRBV20-1 and J is TRBJ2-3; a weak D match, TRBD2 (6 bases). This CDR3 has 12 amino acids. V lost 1 base to trimming and J lost 9 bases, with 11 bases between them. From germline, CDR1 is DFQATT and CDR2 SNEGSKA (reference sequence). The CDR3 sequence: CSARAPGLTQYF. The DNA of the CDR3 is TGCAGTGCTAGAGCTCCGGGACTCACGCAGTATTTT.

The chain links TRBV7-9 to TRBJ2-5; D not certain. CDR1 is SEHNR and CDR2 is FQNEAQ in the germline V gene (reference sequence). The V gene lost 5 bases and the J gene lost 1 base, with 14 bases spanning the gap. There are 15 residues in the CDR3. The chain's CDR3 is CASSPPSFSQETQYF. CDR3 bases: TGTGCCAGCAGCCCGCCCTCGTTTTCCCAAGAGACCCAGTACTTC.

This rearrangement joins TRBV27 to TRBJ2-3; 9 bases agree with TRBD1. The V and J ends lost 3 bases and 6 bases, in that order; junction bases with no gene match: 7. Germline CDR1 MNHEY, CDR2 SMNVEV (reference sequence). This CDR3 region has 15 residues. This CDR3 is CASSFAGTGSDTQYF. As DNA, the CDR3 is TGTGCCAGCAGTTTTGCCGGGACAGGGTCGGATACGCAGTATTTT.

This clonotype appeared a single time. The chain joins TRBV12-3 or TRBV12-4 to TRBJ2-3; the D is unclear. The CDR3 covers 12 residues. V was cut by 6 bases and J by 6 bases, with 10 bases left in between. CDR3 nucleotides: TGTGCCAGCAGACTGACCGCGGATACGCAGTATTTT. This encodes CASRLTADTQYF.

This chain connects TRBV19 to TRBJ2-5, with a possible D match to TRBD1 (6 bases). Between the trimmed V and J ends, which lost 4 bases and 2 bases, there was a span of 20 bases. The CDR3 extends over 17 amino acids. The germline V gene encodes CDR1 LNHDA and CDR2 SQIVND (reference sequence). The CDR3 nucleotides are TGTGCCAGTAGTAATCGTTATACTGCCGGACAGCAAGAGACCCAGTACTTC. Protein sequence: CASSNRYTAGQQETQYF.

The rearrangement links TRBV5-1 to TRBJ2-5, with D possibly TRBD1 on 6 matching bases. This CDR3 is built from 16 residues. Trimming stripped 0 bases from V and 1 base from J, with 13 bases between. Germline V CDR1 and CDR2: SGHRS, YFSETQ. The DNA of the CDR3 is TGCGCCAGCAGCTTGGCAGGGGCCGAAACCCAAGAGACCCAGTACTTC. This codes for CASSLAGAETQETQYF.

A note on this clonotype: Its ends do not fully match the called genes, so a read error is possible. The J gene is TRBJ1-1, the V gene TRBV7-3; possibly TRBD1 for D (5 bases). Germline V gene sequence: CDR1 SGHTA, CDR2 FQGTGA. There are 16 residues in the CDR3. The CDR3 region has the DNA TGTGCCAGTAGCTTAATGGGGGGAGCCCATAACACTGAAGCTTTCTTT. It specifies CASSLMGGAHNTEAFF. Full variable domain (outside the CDR3, taken from reference TRBV7-3 and TRBJ1-1): GAGVSQTPSNKVTEKGKYVELRCDPISGHTALYWYRQSLGQGPEFLIYFQGTGAADDSGLPNDRFFAVRPEGSVSTLKIQRTERGDSAVYLCASSLMGGAHNTEAFFGQGTRLTVV.

The V call is TRBV9, the J call TRBJ2-3; weak D call: TRBD2 (5 bases). CDR3 length: 16 amino acids. The V end was cut by 3 bases, the J end by 4 bases, with 18 bases between. Germline lookup yields CDR1 SGDLS and CDR2 YYNGEE. The DNA of the CDR3 is TGTGCCAGCAGCGGGAGCGGTCGGGTGGTGGCAGATACGCAGTATTTT. Protein product: CASSGSGRVVADTQYF.

The genes are TRBV3-1 and TRBJ2-7, with 7 bases fitting TRBD2. V shed 3 bases and J 2 bases; nucleotides not matched to a gene: 4. CDR1 and CDR2 from the germline V gene are LGHDT and YNNKEL (reference sequence). CDR3 length: 14 amino acids. CDR3 bases: TGTGCCAGCAGCCAGCGGGGGAAAGCCTACGAGCAGTACTTC. Its translation is CASSQRGKAYEQYF.

The chain employs TRBV4-1 and TRBJ2-7; 13 positions match TRBD2. This CDR3 region has 16 residues. The V gene's germline CDR1 is MGHRA and CDR2 YSYEKL. V shed 1 base and J 4 bases; nucleotides not matched to a gene: 4. The CDR3 DNA reads as TGCGCCAGCAGCCAAGCCGGACTAGCGGGAGTATACGAGCAGTACTTC. Residues: CASSQAGLAGVYEQYF.

The V gene is TRBV20-1, the J gene TRBJ2-5, with D tentatively TRBD1 or TRBD2 (5 bases each). The CDR3 extends over 15 amino acids. Trimming left V 7 bases short and J 11 bases short, with 29 bases between. Germline lookup yields CDR1 DFQATT and CDR2 SNEGSKA (reference sequence). CDR3 sequence reads: CSGITRTRGNNEQYF. The CDR3 DNA is TGCAGTGGCATCACCCGGACCCGGGGCAACAATGAGCAGTACTTC.

The chain has TRBV27 and TRBJ2-4; no clear D. The CDR3 contains 14 residues. Per the germline V gene, CDR1 is MNHEY and CDR2 is SMNVEV (reference sequence). The V end was cut by 3 bases, the J end by 0 bases, with 6 bases between. CDR3 nucleotides: TGTGCCAGCAGTTTCAGGCTAGCCAAAAACATTCAGTACTTC. It yields the protein CASSFRLAKNIQYF.

The V and J genes are TRBV5-4 and TRBJ2-1; either TRBD1 or TRBD2 may supply D (5 bases each). Germline assignment: CDR1 SGHNT and CDR2 YYREEE (reference sequence). Trimming removed 3 bases at V and 6 bases at J, with 10 bases between. CDR3 size: 13 residues. The CDR3 coding sequence is TGTGCCAGCAGCTGGGGACCGGTCAATGAGCAGTTCTTC. It encodes CASSWGPVNEQFF.

V usage is TRBV12-3 or TRBV12-4 and J usage is TRBJ2-3; the D gene is possibly TRBD1 (6 bases). CDR3 length equals 15 residues. V was pared by 5 bases and J by 0 bases, with 12 bases between. The CDR3 region is CASSIDRTSTDTQYF. For the CDR3, the DNA is TGTGCCAGCAGTATAGACAGGACAAGCACAGATACGCAGTATTTT.

The chain links TRBV29-1 to TRBJ1-5; weak D call: TRBD1 (5 bases). Germline V CDR1 and CDR2: SQVTM, ANQGSEA. Between the trimmed V and J ends, which lost 4 bases and 0 bases, there was a span of 13 bases. This CDR3 has 15 residues. The DNA for the CDR3 is TGCAGCGTTGCCGACAGCCCGTATAGCAATCAGCCCCAGCATTTT. It codes for CSVADSPYSNQPQHF.

This chain links TRBV5-1 with TRBJ2-5; D may correspond to TRBD1 or TRBD2 (5 bases each). Germline V gives CDR1 SGHRS, CDR2 YFSETQ. This CDR3 is 14 amino acids long. V lost 2 bases, J lost 11 bases, and 19 bases lay in between. The CDR3 region has the DNA TGCGCCAGCAGCTTCGGGACCGACCTAGGGGAGCAGTACTTC. Its translation: CASSFGTDLGEQYF.

This clonotype was counted a few times. The chain recombines TRBV5-1 with TRBJ2-6; D unclear. The V end was cut by 4 bases, the J end by 0 bases, with 8 bases between. The germline V gene encodes CDR1 SGHRS and CDR2 YFSETQ. The CDR3 has 15 residues. DNA of the CDR3: TGCGCCAGCAGCGGAAGTAGCTCTGGGGCCAACGTCCTGACTTTC. Encoded protein: CASSGSSSGANVLTF.

The chain is built from TRBV15 and TRBJ2-5; D is possibly TRBD1 or TRBD2 (5 bases each). Germline assignment: CDR1 LNHNV and CDR2 YYDKDF (reference sequence). This CDR3 region has 15 residues. The V end was cut by 1 base, the J end by 1 base, with 10 bases between. The DNA of the CDR3 is TGTGCCACCAGCAGAGGAGTTGGGGGCCAAGAGACCCAGTACTTC. The encoded protein is CATSRGVGGQETQYF.